What follows are 25 T cell receptor beta chains derived from one specimen sequenced in a study of T cells in tuberculosis. Sequenced by immunoSEQ multiplex PCR; TCRdb stores in-frame clones only, minus some. The sample contains around 29,000 clones, 90% to 95% of which appear only once. Specimen: PBMCs. The receptors shown here come from a donor aged 10 to 29 with latent tuberculosis or without tuberculosis infection.

CDR3 protein: CATTVWKTNTGELFF. CDR3 DNA sequence: TGTGCCACCACAGTCTGGAAAACGAACACCGGGGAGCTGTTTTTT. The J gene is TRBJ2-2, the V gene TRBV6-6; D call uncertain. V gave up 10 bases and J gave up 0 bases, with 15 bases separating them. The germline V gene has CDR1 MNHNY and CDR2 SVGAGI (reference sequence). The CDR3 covers 15 residues.

This clone showed up just once. This chain connects TRBV14 to TRBJ2-1; 7 bases agree with TRBD2. V lost 4 bases and J lost 6; bases outside the gene matches: 12. This CDR3 has 16 residues. Germline V gives CDR1 SGHDN, CDR2 FVKESK. This CDR3 is CASSRDMGEGSNEQFF. As DNA, the CDR3 is TGTGCCAGCAGCCGGGATATGGGGGAGGGGTCCAATGAGCAGTTCTTC.

The chain couples TRBV13 to TRBJ2-1, with TRBD2 matching over 7 bases. The CDR3 loop spans 15 amino acids. Germline V gene sequence: CDR1 PRHDT, CDR2 FYEKMQ (reference sequence). V lost 3 bases to trimming and J lost 9 bases; unmatched junction nucleotides: 11. The CDR3 DNA reads TGTGCCAGCAGCTTTACGGGAGGAATCAGGGTTGAGCAGTTCTTC. Translation gives CASSFTGGIRVEQFF.

The chain joins TRBV28 to TRBJ2-2, with TRBD1 matching 7 bases. There are 16 residues in the CDR3. The V gene's germline CDR1 is MDHEN and CDR2 SYDVKM. V lost 5 bases and J lost 5; bases outside the gene matches: 11. The CDR3 sequence: CASSPPEGARTGELFF. The DNA of the CDR3 is TGTGCCAGCAGTCCTCCAGAGGGGGCGAGGACCGGGGAGCTGTTTTTT.

DNA for the CDR3: TGTGCCAGCTCACCTGGGACTAGCGGGGGGCCAGACACAGATACGCAGTATTTT. As protein: CASSPGTSGGPDTDTQYF. The V gene is TRBV18, the J gene TRBJ2-3; 15 positions match TRBD2. Germline-derived CDR1 and CDR2 are KGHSH and LQKENI. This CDR3 has 18 residues. V dropped 3 bases and J dropped 2; count of bases not matched to a gene: 6.

The chain recombines TRBV28 with TRBJ1-1; TRBD1 matches at 11 bases. The CDR3 has 15 amino acids. Trimming removed 4 bases from V and 7 bases from J; junction bases left unmatched: 8. Germline V gene lookup returns CDR1 MDHEN and CDR2 SYDVKM. CDR3 DNA sequence: TGTGCCAGCAGTTCACACGGGACAGGGGGTCGTGAAGCTTTCTTT. Residues: CASSSHGTGGREAFF.

The chain employs TRBV5-1 and TRBJ2-3; D perhaps matches TRBD2 (6 bases). Trimming left V 2 bases short and J 2 bases short, with 9 bases between. This CDR3 spans 14 amino acids. The germline V gene encodes CDR1 SGHRS and CDR2 YFSETQ. The chain's CDR3 is CASSLGGITDTQYF. The CDR3 DNA follows: TGCGCCAGCAGCTTAGGAGGGATCACAGATACGCAGTATTTT.

This clone occurred once. V is TRBV11-2 and J is TRBJ2-7, with 9 bases fitting TRBD1. Germline-derived CDR1 and CDR2 are SGHAT and FQNNGV. With 4 bases clipped from V and 6 bases from J, the junction kept 4 bases outside the gene matches. The CDR3 has 13 residues. CDR3 nucleotide sequence: TGTGCCAGCAGCTCCCGACAGGGGGGCGAGCAGTACTTC. As protein: CASSSRQGGEQYF.

This sequence joins TRBV18 and TRBJ1-2, with TRBD1 identical over 7 bases. Trimming took 2 bases from V and 6 from J; bases not matched to a gene: 6. The CDR3 has 14 amino acids. Germline assignment: CDR1 KGHSH and CDR2 LQKENI. This chain's CDR3 is CASSPTGTEDGYTF. The CDR3 coding sequence is TGTGCCAGCTCACCAACCGGGACAGAAGATGGCTACACCTTC.

The chain combines TRBV5-1 with TRBJ2-5; a possible D gene is TRBD2 (5 bases). Germline lookup yields CDR1 SGHRS and CDR2 YFSETQ. The CDR3 is made up of 15 amino acids. V lost 4 bases and J 4 bases, leaving 17 bases between the germline ends. As DNA, the CDR3 is TGCGCCAGCAGCCGGACTGGCGGCATAGGAGAGACCCAGTACTTC. Amino acids: CASSRTGGIGETQYF.

CDR3 nucleotide sequence: TGTGCCAGCAGGAACCCGGGGGGGGTCGATACGCAGTATTTT. Translation gives CASRNPGGVDTQYF. The chain combines TRBV6-6 with TRBJ2-3; 8 nucleotides match TRBD2. This CDR3 contains 14 residues. In germline, CDR1 is MNHNY, CDR2 SVGAGI (reference sequence). The V segment lost 6 bases and the J segment 6 bases; nucleotides outside the gene matches: 8.

This chain joins TRBV28 and TRBJ2-7, with unresolved D. V lost 3 bases and J 5 bases, leaving 5 bases between the germline ends. The CDR3 has 11 amino acids. Germline CDR1 reads MDHEN; CDR2 reads SYDVKM. The CDR3 region is CASSLGHEQYF. The CDR3 bases are TGTGCCAGCAGTTTGGGCCACGAGCAGTACTTC.

V and J are TRBV27 and TRBJ2-7; TRBD1 agrees at 7 bases. The germline gives CDR1 MNHEY, CDR2 SMNVEV (reference sequence). The CDR3 length is 16 residues. J gave up 5 bases and V 0 bases, and 10 bases lay outside the gene matches. In DNA form, the CDR3 reads TGTGCCAGCAGTTTATCGTCGGCAGGGGGTTCGGACGAGCAGTACTTC. This translates into CASSLSSAGGSDEQYF.

The chain employs TRBV25-1 and TRBJ1-6; TRBD1 matches at 7 bases. J was trimmed by 8 bases and V by 6 bases; bases with no gene match: 7. CDR3 length equals 14 residues. Germline V gene lookup returns CDR1 MGHDK and CDR2 SYGVNS. This CDR3 reads CASSAWDRDSPLHF. The DNA of the CDR3 is TGTGCCAGCAGCGCTTGGGACAGAGATTCACCCCTCCACTTT.

V and J are TRBV6-1 and TRBJ2-1; 7 bases agree with TRBD2. Germline V CDR1 and CDR2: MNHNS, SASEGT. The CDR3 covers 15 residues. With 2 bases clipped from V and 5 bases from J, the junction kept 6 bases outside the gene matches. The CDR3 DNA is TGTGCCAGCAGTGAAAGCGGGGCCTGGAACAATGAGCAGTTCTTC. This translates into CASSESGAWNNEQFF.

The V gene is TRBV7-2, the J gene TRBJ1-1, with D unresolved. The CDR3 is 13 residues long. The germline gives CDR1 SGHTA, CDR2 FQGNSA. With 4 bases removed from V and 11 bases from J, the gap between germline ends came to 17 bases. The chain's CDR3 is CASSSGLGGRAFF. The DNA for the CDR3 is TGTGCCAGCAGCTCCGGCCTTGGAGGGAGGGCTTTCTTT.

In the case of this clone: The junction shows a germline mismatch at one end, possibly a read error. The CDR3 reads CASSLGVASAGELFF. CDR3 coding DNA: TGTGCCAGCAGTTTAGGTGTAGCGAGTGCCGGGGAGCTGTTTTTT. The chain is built from TRBV7-2 and TRBJ2-2; D might be TRBD2 (5 bases). CDR1 is SGHTA and CDR2 is FQGNSA in the germline V gene. The length of the CDR3 is 15 residues.

The rearrangement links TRBV2 to TRBJ2-5; 12 positions match TRBD2. CDR1 is SNHLY and CDR2 is FYNNEI in the germline V gene. The CDR3 contains 15 residues. J lost 2 bases, V lost 7 bases, and 5 bases had no gene match. In nucleotides, the CDR3 is TGTGCCAGCACGACTAGCGGGGGTCAACAAGAGACCCAGTACTTC. Its protein is CASTTSGGQQETQYF. The whole variable domain, remainder taken from reference TRBV2 and TRBJ2-5, is EPEVTQTPSHQVTQMGQEVILRCVPISNHLYFYWYRQILGQKVEFLVSFYNNEISEKSEIFDDQFSVERPDGSNFTLKIRSTKLEDSAMYFCASTTSGGQQETQYFGPGTRLLVL.

This clone was detected only once. The J gene is TRBJ1-4, the V gene TRBV18, with 8 positions matching TRBD1. After removal of 1 base from V and 8 bases from J, the junction contained 6 bases not matched to a gene. Germline CDR1 and CDR2: KGHSH and LQKENI. The CDR3 sequence is 15 residues long. CDR3 region: CASSPRQGIREKLFF. Here the CDR3 DNA reads TGTGCCAGCTCACCACGACAGGGGATAAGGGAAAAACTGTTTTTT.

This clone has only a few counts. The gene calls are TRBV7-2 and TRBJ1-2; TRBD1 matches at 8 bases. The germline CDR1 and CDR2 sequences are SGHTA and FQGNSA. This CDR3 is 13 amino acids long. Germline trimming cut 5 bases from V and 8 bases from J; bases unmatched to any gene: 7. The CDR3 loop is CASSLGQGQGYTF. CDR3 bases: TGTGCCAGCAGCCTCGGACAGGGTCAGGGCTACACCTTC.

The chain carries TRBV5-1 and TRBJ2-5, with TRBD2 matching 10 bases. CDR1 is SGHRS, CDR2 YFSETQ, per germline. The CDR3 is 17 residues long. Unmatched junction bases numbered 16, after V lost 7 bases and J lost 4 bases. The DNA for the CDR3 is TGCGCCAGCGACCCGGTCCGGACTAGCGGAGGGGGAGAGACCCAGTACTTC. Translated, it gives CASDPVRTSGGGETQYF. The complete variable domain, with remaining parts taken from reference TRBV5-1 and TRBJ2-5, reads KAGVTQTPRYLIKTRGQQVTLSCSPISGHRSVSWYQQTPGQGLQFLFEYFSETQRNKGNFPGRFSGRQFSNSRSEMNVSTLELGDSALYLCASDPVRTSGGGETQYFGPGTRLLVL.

This clone was observed a single time. CDR3 sequence reads: CASSTTGDPNYGYTF. CDR3 nucleotides: TGTGCCAGCAGCACAACAGGGGACCCTAACTATGGCTACACCTTC. The V and J genes are TRBV5-4 and TRBJ1-2; 7 nucleotides agree with TRBD1. Germline assignment: CDR1 SGHNT and CDR2 YYREEE (reference sequence). Trimming took 4 bases from V and 0 from J; bases not matched to a gene: 6. There are 15 residues in the CDR3.

The chain is built from TRBV6-1 and TRBJ2-3; 7 bases are a match to TRBD1. Germline V gene lookup returns CDR1 MNHNS and CDR2 SASEGT. The CDR3 runs to 17 residues. V shed 1 base and J 3 bases; nucleotides not matched to a gene: 10. The CDR3: CASSEVLFLQGTDTQYF. CDR3 nucleotides: TGTGCCAGCAGTGAAGTGTTGTTTTTACAGGGGACAGATACGCAGTATTTT.

The J gene is TRBJ2-1, the V gene TRBV5-4, with a possible D match to TRBD2 (6 bases). The CDR3 length is 14 residues. Trimming removed 0 bases at V and 6 bases at J, with 10 bases between. From germline, CDR1 is SGHNT and CDR2 YYREEE (reference sequence). CDR3 sequence reads: CASSLGAGGNEQFF. The CDR3 DNA reads TGTGCCAGCAGCTTGGGGGCCGGGGGCAATGAGCAGTTCTTC. The whole variable domain, filled in from reference TRBV5-4 and TRBJ2-1, reads ETGVTQSPTHLIKTRGQQVTLRCSSQSGHNTVSWYQQALGQGPQFIFQYYREEENGRGNFPPRFSGLQFPNYSSELNVNALELDDSALYLCASSLGAGGNEQFFGPGTRLTVL.

This chain uses TRBV4-2 with TRBJ2-3; 14 positions agree with TRBD2. The length of the CDR3 is 15 residues. Germline-derived CDR1 and CDR2 are LGHNA and YNFKEQ. V gave up 1 base and J gave up 6 bases; unmatched junction bases: 0. In DNA form, the CDR3 reads TGTGCCAGCAGCCAAGGACTAGCGGGGGGGGATACGCAGTATTTT. Protein product: CASSQGLAGGDTQYF.